What follows describes a single T cell receptor beta chain. Its antigen is undetermined. This sample stems from a study of memory CD4+ T cells and cytomegalovirus serostatus. Overall study results and limits: CD4+ memory repertoires contained about 40% of the 164 reported CMV TCRbeta sequences. Repertoires predicted CMV serostatus with median bootstrapped AUC of about 0.95.

The repertoire was sequenced with immunoSEQ multiplex PCR; TCRdb's copy has only in-frame clones and lacks some. Of 30,000 to 40,000 clones listed, roughly 85% were seen once; the top ten hold over 4.5%. The CDR3 runs to 11 residues. V was trimmed by 6 bases and J by 5 bases, leaving 7 bases between them. Germline-derived CDR1 and CDR2 are MNHEY and SVGAGI. The sort gate was single viable CD3+CD4+CD8-CD45RO+ cells for memory CD4+ T cells. After thawing, CD4+ T cells were positively selected. This TCR was recovered from an adult in good health and CMV-seropositive. The sequenced material came from memory CD4+ T cells from blood. V and J are TRBV6-5 and TRBJ1-1; D gene ambiguous. The CDR3 region has the DNA TGTGCCAGCAGCTCGTTTACTGAAGCTTTCTTT. Translation gives CASSSFTEAFF.